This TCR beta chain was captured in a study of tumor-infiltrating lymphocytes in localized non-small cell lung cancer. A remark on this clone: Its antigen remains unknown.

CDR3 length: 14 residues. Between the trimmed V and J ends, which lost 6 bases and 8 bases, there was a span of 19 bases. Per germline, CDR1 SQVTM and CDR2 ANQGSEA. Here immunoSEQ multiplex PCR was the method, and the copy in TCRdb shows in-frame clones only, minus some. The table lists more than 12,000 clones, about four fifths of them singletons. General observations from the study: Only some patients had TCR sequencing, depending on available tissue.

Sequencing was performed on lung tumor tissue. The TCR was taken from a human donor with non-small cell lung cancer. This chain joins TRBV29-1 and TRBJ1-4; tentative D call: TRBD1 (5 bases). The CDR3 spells CSVPGLPRGEKLFF. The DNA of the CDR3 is TGCAGCGTGCCTGGACTCCCTCGGGGGGAAAAACTGTTTTTT.